This T cell receptor beta chain came from a study of identical twins. Study-level points and caveats: In zero-insertion analyses, partial confounding could arise from invariant MAIT and iNKT cells. Twins shared beta out-of-frame sequences in excess, but this excess was weaker. Abundant cord blood beta clonotypes carried fewer insertions; memory repertoires showed none.

The donors were all healthy and Caucasian. One entry per CDR3 protein, called by TCRdb with MiXCR from the 5' RACE reads. The table records 1.5 million to 2 million distinct CDR3 sequences, about 32% of them present only once. To note about this clonotype: What it binds is not known.

J gave up 9 bases and V 0 bases, and 0 bases lay outside the gene matches. This CDR3 has 12 residues. CDR1 is SGDLS, CDR2 YYNGEE, per germline. The sequence was collected from a newborn girl in good health. Sequencing was done on a sample of cord blood. V and J are TRBV9 and TRBJ2-4; TRBD1 matches at 7 bases. The DNA for the CDR3 is TGTGCCAGCAGCGTAGCAGGGGGCATTCAGTACTTC. This translates into CASSVAGGIQYF.